The 9 T cell receptor beta chains presented below share a single source sample, sequenced in a study of blood T cell repertoires in COVID-19. The method was immunoSEQ multiplex PCR; TCRdb's version includes in-frame clones alone and lacks a portion of them. The sample has some 110,000 clones; just under 85% are singletons. The specimen was peripheral blood. The receptors derive from a man between 65 and 80 years old with active or convalescent COVID-19.

This chain connects TRBV3-1 (or the pseudogene TRBV3-2) to TRBJ1-2, with a possible D match to TRBD1 (6 bases). Germline V gives CDR1 LGHDT, CDR2 YNNKEL (reference sequence). The V gene lost 1 base and the J gene lost 8 bases, with 11 bases spanning the gap. The CDR3 is made up of 13 amino acids. CDR3 amino acids: CASSQASGDGYTF. DNA for the CDR3: TGTGCCAGCAGCCAAGCATCAGGGGACGGCTACACCTTC.

The V gene is TRBV4-1, the J gene TRBJ2-1; 8 bases map to TRBD2. The germline gives CDR1 MGHRA, CDR2 YSYEKL. There are 16 residues in the CDR3. Trimming cost V 4 bases and J 8 bases; bases outside gene matches: 13. CDR3 protein: CASSRGLVAWVYEQFF. The CDR3 coding sequence is TGCGCCAGCAGCCGGGGACTAGTCGCTTGGGTGTATGAGCAGTTCTTC.

The DNA of the CDR3 is TGTGCCAGTACCTATTCCGGGACAGGGAGGGATACGCAGTATTTT. Translated: CASTYSGTGRDTQYF. The chain couples TRBV19 to TRBJ2-3, with TRBD1 matching over 9 bases. The CDR3 is 15 amino acids. J lost 6 bases, V lost 7 bases, and 11 bases had no gene match. The germline gives CDR1 LNHDA, CDR2 SQIVND (reference sequence).

The gene calls are TRBV2 and TRBJ1-4, with D maybe TRBD1 (6 bases). CDR1 is SNHLY, CDR2 FYNNEI, per germline. The length of the CDR3 is 14 residues. V was trimmed by 6 bases and J by 7 bases, leaving 15 bases between them. For the CDR3, the DNA is TGTGCCAGCAGGGATACAGGGTTTGGTGAAAAACTGTTTTTT. Its protein product is CASRDTGFGEKLFF. Full variable domain (missing parts from reference TRBV2 and TRBJ1-4): EPEVTQTPSHQVTQMGQEVILRCVPISNHLYFYWYRQILGQKVEFLVSFYNNEISEKSEIFDDQFSVERPDGSNFTLKIRSTKLEDSAMYFCASRDTGFGEKLFFGSGTQLSVL.

This sequence joins TRBV3-1 (or the pseudogene TRBV3-2) and TRBJ2-7; D gene unclear. Trimming took 1 base from V and 4 from J, leaving 8 bases between them. The CDR3 is 13 amino acids. Germline V lookup: CDR1 LGHDT, CDR2 YNNKEL (reference sequence). In nucleotides, the CDR3 is TGTGCCAGCAGCCAAGCAGGTCTTTACGAGCAGTACTTC. It encodes CASSQAGLYEQYF.

The V and J genes are TRBV7-3 and TRBJ2-3; D gene uncertain. Germline loops: CDR1 SGHTA, CDR2 FQGTGA. Trimming took 5 bases from V and 3 from J, leaving 15 bases between them. This CDR3 is built from 15 residues. DNA of the CDR3: TGTGCCAGCAGCCCTAGAGGTTTCACGACAGATACGCAGTATTTT. It codes for CASSPRGFTTDTQYF.

This clone was recorded once. This chain joins TRBV7-2 and TRBJ1-6; D is uncertain. The CDR3 consists of 15 residues. Per germline, CDR1 SGHTA and CDR2 FQGNSA. Trimming pared 7 bases from V and 13 bases from J, leaving 23 bases between. The CDR3 DNA reads TGTGCCAGCACCAGAACACAGCTTATGGTGTCCCCCCTCCACTTT. Its protein is CASTRTQLMVSPLHF.

This clone occurred a few times. The chain joins TRBV19 to TRBJ2-7, with D maybe TRBD2 (5 bases). The CDR3 is 11 residues long. V shed 6 bases and J shed 5 bases, with 8 bases lying between them. Germline V gene sequence: CDR1 LNHDA, CDR2 SQIVND (reference sequence). CDR3 nucleotides: TGTGCCAGTAGCCCCGGGGACGAGCAGTACTTC. Its translation is CASSPGDEQYF.

This clone was observed a single time. The V and J genes are TRBV2 and TRBJ2-6; D remains ambiguous. The V gene's germline CDR1 is SNHLY and CDR2 FYNNEI. The CDR3 is 14 amino acids. V was pared by 2 bases and J by 4 bases, with 6 bases between. CDR3 region: CASSERAGANVLTF. The CDR3 region has the DNA TGTGCCAGCAGTGAAAGAGCGGGGGCCAACGTCCTGACTTTC.